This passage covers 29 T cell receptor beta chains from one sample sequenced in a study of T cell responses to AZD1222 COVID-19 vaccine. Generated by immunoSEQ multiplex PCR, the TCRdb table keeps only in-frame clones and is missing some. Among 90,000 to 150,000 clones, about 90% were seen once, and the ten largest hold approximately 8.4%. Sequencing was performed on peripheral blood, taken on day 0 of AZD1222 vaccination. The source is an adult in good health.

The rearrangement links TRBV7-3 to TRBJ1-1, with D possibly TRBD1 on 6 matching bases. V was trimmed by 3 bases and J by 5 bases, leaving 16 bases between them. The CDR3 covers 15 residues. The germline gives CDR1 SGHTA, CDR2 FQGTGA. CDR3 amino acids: CASSLTGQGFTEAFF. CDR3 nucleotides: TGTGCCAGCAGCTTGACGGGGCAGGGGTTTACTGAAGCTTTCTTT.

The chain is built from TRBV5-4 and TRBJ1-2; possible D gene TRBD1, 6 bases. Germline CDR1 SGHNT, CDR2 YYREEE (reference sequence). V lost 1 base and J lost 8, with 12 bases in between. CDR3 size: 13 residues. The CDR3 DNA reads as TGTGCCAGCAGCTTGACAGGGTTATACGGCTACACCTTC. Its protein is CASSLTGLYGYTF.

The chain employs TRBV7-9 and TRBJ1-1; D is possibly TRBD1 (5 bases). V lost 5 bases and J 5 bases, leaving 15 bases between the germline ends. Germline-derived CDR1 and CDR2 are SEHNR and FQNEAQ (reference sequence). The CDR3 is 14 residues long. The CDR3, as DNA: TGTGCCAGCAGCCTCTCAGGGACGGTTACTGAAGCTTTCTTT. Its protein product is CASSLSGTVTEAFF. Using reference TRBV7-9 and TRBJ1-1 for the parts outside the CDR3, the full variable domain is DTGVSQNPRHKITKRGQNVTFRCDPISEHNRLYWYRQTLGQGPEFLTYFQNEAQLEKSRLLSDRFSAERPKGSFSTLEIQRTEQGDSAMYLCASSLSGTVTEAFFGQGTRLTVV.

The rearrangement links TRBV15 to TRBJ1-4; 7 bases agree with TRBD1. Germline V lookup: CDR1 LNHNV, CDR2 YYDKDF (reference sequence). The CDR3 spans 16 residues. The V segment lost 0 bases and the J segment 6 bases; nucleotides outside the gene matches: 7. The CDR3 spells CATSRDRPGGYEKLFF. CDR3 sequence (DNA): TGTGCCACCAGCAGAGATCGCCCAGGGGGGTATGAAAAACTGTTTTTT.

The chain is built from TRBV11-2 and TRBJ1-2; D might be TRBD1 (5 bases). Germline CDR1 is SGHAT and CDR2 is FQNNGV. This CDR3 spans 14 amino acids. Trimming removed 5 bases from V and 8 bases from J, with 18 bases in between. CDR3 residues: CASSPQRGHDGYTF. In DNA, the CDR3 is TGTGCCAGCAGCCCCCAAAGGGGTCACGACGGCTACACCTTC.

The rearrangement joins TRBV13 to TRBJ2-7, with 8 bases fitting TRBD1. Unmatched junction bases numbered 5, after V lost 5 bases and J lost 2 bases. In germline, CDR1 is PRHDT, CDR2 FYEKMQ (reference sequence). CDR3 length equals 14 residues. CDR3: CASSLRTGTYEQYF. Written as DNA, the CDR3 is TGTGCCAGCAGCCTAAGGACAGGGACCTACGAGCAGTACTTC.

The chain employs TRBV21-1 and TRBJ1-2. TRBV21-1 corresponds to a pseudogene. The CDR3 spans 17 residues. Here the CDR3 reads CASSLTLLRLSGYGYTF. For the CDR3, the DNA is TGTGCCAGCAGCCTAACTCTCCTCCGCCTAAGCGGCTATGGCTACACCTTC.

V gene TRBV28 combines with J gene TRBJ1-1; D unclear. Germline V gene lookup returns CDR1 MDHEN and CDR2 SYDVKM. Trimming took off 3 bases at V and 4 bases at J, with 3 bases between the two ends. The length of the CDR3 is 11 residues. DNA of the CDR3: TGTGCCAGCAGTTTGGGCACTGAAGCTTTCTTT. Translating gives CASSLGTEAFF.

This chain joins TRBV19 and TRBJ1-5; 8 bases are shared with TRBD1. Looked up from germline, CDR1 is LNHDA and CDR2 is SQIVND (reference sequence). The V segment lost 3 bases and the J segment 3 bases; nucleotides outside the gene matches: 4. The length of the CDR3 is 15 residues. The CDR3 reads CASSIQGAANQPQHF. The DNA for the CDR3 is TGTGCCAGTAGTATCCAGGGGGCGGCCAATCAGCCCCAGCATTTT.

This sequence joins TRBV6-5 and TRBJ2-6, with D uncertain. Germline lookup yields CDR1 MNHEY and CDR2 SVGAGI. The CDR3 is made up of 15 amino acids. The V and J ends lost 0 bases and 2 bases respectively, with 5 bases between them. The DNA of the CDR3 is TGTGCCAGCAGTTACTCGTGGGCTGGGGCCAACGTCCTGACTTTC. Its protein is CASSYSWAGANVLTF.

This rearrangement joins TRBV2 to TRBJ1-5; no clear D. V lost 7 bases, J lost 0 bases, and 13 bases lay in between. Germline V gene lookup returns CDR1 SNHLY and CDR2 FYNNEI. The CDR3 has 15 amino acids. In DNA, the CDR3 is TGTGCCAGCATCCGGGAGGCCCATAGCAATCAGCCCCAGCATTTT. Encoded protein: CASIREAHSNQPQHF. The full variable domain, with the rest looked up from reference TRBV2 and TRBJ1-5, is EPEVTQTPSHQVTQMGQEVILRCVPISNHLYFYWYRQILGQKVEFLVSFYNNEISEKSEIFDDQFSVERPDGSNFTLKIRSTKLEDSAMYFCASIREAHSNQPQHFGDGTRLSIL.

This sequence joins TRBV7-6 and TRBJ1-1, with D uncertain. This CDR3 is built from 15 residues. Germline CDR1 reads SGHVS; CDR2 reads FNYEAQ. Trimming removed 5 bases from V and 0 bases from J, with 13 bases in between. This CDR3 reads CASSLGGVLNTEAFF. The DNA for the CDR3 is TGTGCCAGCAGCCTCGGCGGGGTCTTGAACACTGAAGCTTTCTTT.

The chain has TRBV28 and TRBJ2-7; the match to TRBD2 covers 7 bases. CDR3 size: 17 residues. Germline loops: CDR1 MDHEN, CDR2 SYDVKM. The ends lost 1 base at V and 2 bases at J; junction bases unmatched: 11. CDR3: CASSLFSGLSSTYEQYF. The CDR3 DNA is TGTGCCAGCAGTTTATTTAGCGGGCTGTCGTCCACCTACGAGCAGTACTTC.

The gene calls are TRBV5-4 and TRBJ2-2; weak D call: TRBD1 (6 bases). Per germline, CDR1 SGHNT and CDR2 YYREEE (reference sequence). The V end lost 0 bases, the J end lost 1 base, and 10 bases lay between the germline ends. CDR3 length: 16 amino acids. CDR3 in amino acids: CASSLGVGGNTGELFF. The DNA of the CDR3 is TGTGCCAGCAGCTTGGGTGTAGGGGGGAACACCGGGGAGCTGTTTTTT.

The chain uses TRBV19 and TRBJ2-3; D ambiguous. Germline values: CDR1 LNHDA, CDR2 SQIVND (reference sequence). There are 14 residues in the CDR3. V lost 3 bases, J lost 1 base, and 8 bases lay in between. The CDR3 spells CASSIKGRTDTQYF. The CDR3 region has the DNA TGTGCCAGTAGTATTAAAGGACGCACAGATACGCAGTATTTT.

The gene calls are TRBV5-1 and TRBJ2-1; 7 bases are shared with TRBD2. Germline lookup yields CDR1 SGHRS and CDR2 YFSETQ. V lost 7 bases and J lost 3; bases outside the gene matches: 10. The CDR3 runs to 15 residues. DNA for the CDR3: TGCGCCAGCTGCGGTGGTGCTAGCGGCTACAATGAGCAGTTCTTC. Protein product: CASCGGASGYNEQFF.

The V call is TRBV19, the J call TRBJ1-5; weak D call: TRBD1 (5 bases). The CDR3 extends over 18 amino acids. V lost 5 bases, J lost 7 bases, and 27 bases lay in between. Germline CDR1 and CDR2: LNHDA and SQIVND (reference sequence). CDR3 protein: CASSSAPGTRRGYQPQHF. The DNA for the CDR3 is TGTGCCAGTAGTTCCGCGCCCGGGACCAGAAGGGGATACCAGCCCCAGCATTTT.

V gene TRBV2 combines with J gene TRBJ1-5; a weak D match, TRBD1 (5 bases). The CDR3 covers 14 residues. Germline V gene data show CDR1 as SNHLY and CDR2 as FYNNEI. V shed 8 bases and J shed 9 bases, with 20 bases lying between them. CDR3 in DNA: TGTGCCAGCGTTATCGACAGAGACCATTGGCCCCAGCATTTT. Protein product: CASVIDRDHWPQHF.

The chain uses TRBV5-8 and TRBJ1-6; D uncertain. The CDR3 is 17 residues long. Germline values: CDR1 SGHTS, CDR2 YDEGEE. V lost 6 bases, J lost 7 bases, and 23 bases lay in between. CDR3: CASTLEYWAAGNSPLHF. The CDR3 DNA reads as TGTGCCAGCACCCTGGAATATTGGGCCGCGGGGAATTCACCCCTCCACTTT.

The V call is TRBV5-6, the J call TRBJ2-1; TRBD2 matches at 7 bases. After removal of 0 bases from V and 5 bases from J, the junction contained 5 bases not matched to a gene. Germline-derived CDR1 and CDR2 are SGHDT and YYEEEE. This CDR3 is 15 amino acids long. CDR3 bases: TGTGCCAGCAGCTTGGGTGGGAGGGCCAACAATGAGCAGTTCTTC. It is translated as CASSLGGRANNEQFF.

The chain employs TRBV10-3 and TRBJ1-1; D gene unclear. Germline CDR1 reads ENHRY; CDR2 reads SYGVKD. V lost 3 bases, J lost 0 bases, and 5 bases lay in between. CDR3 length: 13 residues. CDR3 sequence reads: CAISEGLNTEAFF. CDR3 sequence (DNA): TGTGCCATCAGTGAAGGTCTGAACACTGAAGCTTTCTTT.

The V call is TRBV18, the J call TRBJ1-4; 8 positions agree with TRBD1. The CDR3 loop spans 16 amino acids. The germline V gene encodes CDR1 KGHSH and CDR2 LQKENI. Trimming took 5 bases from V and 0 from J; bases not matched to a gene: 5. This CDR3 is CASSAGQVSTNEKLFF. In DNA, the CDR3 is TGTGCCAGCTCAGCGGGACAGGTGTCAACTAATGAAAAACTGTTTTTT.

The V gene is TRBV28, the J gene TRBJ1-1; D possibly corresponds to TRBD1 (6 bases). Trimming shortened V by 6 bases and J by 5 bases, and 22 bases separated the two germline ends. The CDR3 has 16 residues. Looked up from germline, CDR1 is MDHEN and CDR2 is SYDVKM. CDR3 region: CASRVGTLTFWTEAFF. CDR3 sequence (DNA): TGTGCCAGCAGGGTCGGGACACTCACCTTTTGGACTGAAGCTTTCTTT.

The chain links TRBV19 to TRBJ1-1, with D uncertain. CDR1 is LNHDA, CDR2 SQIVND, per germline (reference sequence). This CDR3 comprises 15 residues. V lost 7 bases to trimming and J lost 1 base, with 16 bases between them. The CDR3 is CASKKNSLGNTEAFF. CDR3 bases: TGTGCCAGTAAAAAGAACTCACTCGGGAACACTGAAGCTTTCTTT.

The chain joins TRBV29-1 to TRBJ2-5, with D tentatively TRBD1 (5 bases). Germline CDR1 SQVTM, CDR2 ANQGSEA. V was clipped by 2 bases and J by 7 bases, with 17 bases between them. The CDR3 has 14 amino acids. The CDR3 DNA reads TGCAGCGTTGAAAGTGGGTCGGCCCAGGGGACCCAGTACTTC. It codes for CSVESGSAQGTQYF.

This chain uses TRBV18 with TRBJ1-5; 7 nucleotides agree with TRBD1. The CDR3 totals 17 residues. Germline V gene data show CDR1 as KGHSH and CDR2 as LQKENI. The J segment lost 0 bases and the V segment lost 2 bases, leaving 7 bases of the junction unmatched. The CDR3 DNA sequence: TGTGCCAGCTCACCAAGGAAGGGACAGAATAGCAATCAGCCCCAGCATTTT. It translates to CASSPRKGQNSNQPQHF.

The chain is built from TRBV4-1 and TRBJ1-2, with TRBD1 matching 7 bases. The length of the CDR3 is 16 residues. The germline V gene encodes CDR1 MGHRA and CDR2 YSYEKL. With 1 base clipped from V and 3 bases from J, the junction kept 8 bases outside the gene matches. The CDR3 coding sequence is TGCGCCAGCAGCCAAGCTGTGGGACAGAGCTACTATGGCTACACCTTC. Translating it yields CASSQAVGQSYYGYTF.

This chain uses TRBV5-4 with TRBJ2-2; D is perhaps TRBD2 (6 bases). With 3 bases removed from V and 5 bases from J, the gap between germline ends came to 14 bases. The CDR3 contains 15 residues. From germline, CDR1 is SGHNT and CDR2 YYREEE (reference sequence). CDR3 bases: TGTGCCAGCAGCTCCCAGCGGGTAGGAACCGGGGAGCTGTTTTTT. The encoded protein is CASSSQRVGTGELFF.

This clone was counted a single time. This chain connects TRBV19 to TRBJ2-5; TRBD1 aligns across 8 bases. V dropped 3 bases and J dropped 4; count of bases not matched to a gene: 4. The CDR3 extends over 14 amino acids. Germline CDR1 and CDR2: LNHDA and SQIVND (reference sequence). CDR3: CASSIQGAGETQYF. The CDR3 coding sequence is TGTGCCAGTAGTATCCAGGGGGCAGGAGAGACCCAGTACTTC.